This is a list of T cell receptor beta chains from one sample in a study of identical twins. MiXCR, run by TCRdb on the 5' RACE reads, gives a single entry per CDR3 protein. This table holds a few hundred thousand distinct CDR3 sequences, about 18% found once. Specimen: naive T cells sorted from blood. All receptors derive from a man aged 50 or older in good health. CDR3s include the opening cysteine and the closing phenylalanine or tryptophan.

V	J	CDR3
TRBV10-3	TRBJ2-5	CAICETEETQYF
TRBV3-1	TRBJ2-7	CASSPGTGKFSEQYF
TRBV6-5	TRBJ2-7	CASSYLTPRTGGEQYF
TRBV25-1	TRBJ2-6	CASSDYRDGANVLTF
TRBV5-1	TRBJ1-6	CASSLAQIAGSPLHF
TRBV12-3/TRBV12-4	TRBJ1-1	CASSLVAGEAFF
TRBV5-1	TRBJ2-7	CASRAGQRYEQYF
TRBV20-1	TRBJ2-7	CSAGSGPLSPEQYF
TRBV5-4	TRBJ2-5	CASSMGRQETQYF
TRBV7-8	TRBJ1-5	CASSLAVGLNQPQHF
TRBV9	TRBJ2-7	CASSAQQGASGEQYF
TRBV20-1	TRBJ1-2	CSARKQGNDGYTF
TRBV6-1	TRBJ1-1	CASSGTGASKGEAFF
TRBV9	TRBJ2-3	CASSVASGVLRFTDTQYF
TRBV5-1	TRBJ2-1	CASSPRRQGGLDEQFF
TRBV6-2/TRBV6-3	TRBJ2-1	CASRPSGNRNEQFF
TRBV12-3/TRBV12-4	TRBJ2-6	CASLLRGANVLTF
TRBV3-1	TRBJ2-5	CASSQGNLGETQYF
TRBV19	TRBJ2-1	CATSREDGFVAEQFF
TRBV5-1	TRBJ2-7	CASSLEGTGTTYEQYF